This T cell receptor (beta chain) was sequenced during a study of metastatic and nonmetastatic thyroid tumors. At the level of the study: Both malignant and benign thyroid patients supplied peripheral blood and tumor or nodule tissue samples, across which the repertoires of these patients were then compared.

Per the original data handling: In papillary thyroid cancer, a distant-metastasis classifier was built using CDR3 differences across clinicopathological groups. TCRdb recomputed clones from the PCR reads via MiXCR. Clone size and V and J calls follow TCRdb, not the original study. The sample consists of about 40,000 clones, over 25% of them appearing once. This clone was seen at least ten times. Its antigen is undetermined. Study-wide results and limits: The reported finding was significantly higher TCR beta diversity in malignant thyroid tumors relative to benign nodules, in blood and tumor.

All patients were untreated before thyroid surgery. The germline CDR1 and CDR2 sequences are MNHEY and SVGAGI. V dropped 1 base and J dropped 0 bases, with 10 bases sitting between them. CDR3 size: 17 residues. This chain joins TRBV6-5 and TRBJ2-6; D is tentatively TRBD1 or TRBD2 (5 bases each). The receptor comes from a male donor with papillary thyroid cancer or a benign thyroid nodule (not recorded which). Some clones in this sample may be carry-over from other donors' samples. Sample: blood. DNA for the CDR3: TGTGCCAGCAGTTACTTCGGGGCCGACTCTGGGGCCAACGTCCTGACTTTC. Protein sequence: CASSYFGADSGANVLTF.